The 9 T cell receptor beta chains in this list originate from one sample, sequenced in a study of CD8 T cells in Susac syndrome. RNA in amounts of about 0.45 to 1 ug was reverse transcribed with random hexamers. TCRdb called the immunoSEQ multiplex PCR reads again in MiXCR, with one record for every CDR3 protein. The table records more than 150,000 distinct CDR3 sequences, 85% to 95% of them present only once. Specimen: CD4+ T cells from PBMCs. The receptors were gathered from a human donor with Susac syndrome.

The rearrangement links TRBV14 to TRBJ2-3, with D unclear. The V gene's germline CDR1 is SGHDN and CDR2 FVKESK. V was cut by 2 bases and J by 4 bases, with 4 bases left in between. CDR3 length: 12 residues. The CDR3: CASSQTPDTQYF. In DNA form, the CDR3 reads TGTGCCAGCAGCCAAACACCAGATACGCAGTATTTT. The whole variable domain, filled in from reference TRBV14 and TRBJ2-3, reads EAGVTQFPSHSVIEKGQTVTLRCDPISGHDNLYWYRRVMGKEIKFLLHFVKESKQDESGMPNNRFLAERTGGTYSTLKVQPAELEDSGVYFCASSQTPDTQYFGPGTRLTVL.

The chain uses TRBV19 and TRBJ2-1, with 8 positions matching TRBD1. The V gene end was trimmed by 10 bases and the J gene end by 5 bases; junction bases not matched to a gene: 10. The germline V gene encodes CDR1 LNHDA and CDR2 SQIVND (reference sequence). The length of the CDR3 is 14 residues. The CDR3 sequence: CAMGTGSGHNEQFF. CDR3 DNA sequence: TGTGCCATGGGGACAGGTTCGGGGCACAATGAGCAGTTCTTC.

This sequence joins TRBV12-3 or TRBV12-4 and TRBJ2-2; D uncertain. V was pared by 8 bases and J by 7 bases, with 14 bases between. The length of the CDR3 is 13 residues. In DNA form, the CDR3 reads TGTGCCAGCGTCCTCCTATCCGTCGGGGAGCTGTTTTTT. It is translated as CASVLLSVGELFF.

The V gene is TRBV4-1, the J gene TRBJ2-4; D call uncertain. The germline V and J ends were trimmed by 3 bases and 7 bases, with 16 bases remaining between them. The CDR3 extends over 15 amino acids. Germline lookup yields CDR1 MGHRA and CDR2 YSYEKL. CDR3 sequence reads: CASSQPGPTENIQYF. The DNA for the CDR3 is TGCGCCAGCAGCCAGCCCGGGCCCACTGAGAACATTCAGTACTTC.

The gene calls are TRBV25-1 and TRBJ2-1; 8 bases align to TRBD1. This CDR3 is built from 15 residues. The V gene end was trimmed by 3 bases and the J gene end by 7 bases; junction bases not matched to a gene: 8. Germline loops: CDR1 MGHDK, CDR2 SYGVNS. The CDR3 protein is CASSDYRGSRNEQFF. DNA for the CDR3: TGTGCCAGCAGTGACTACAGGGGGTCGAGAAATGAGCAGTTCTTC.

This sequence joins TRBV29-1 and TRBJ2-2, with D possibly being TRBD2 (5 bases). Germline loops: CDR1 SQVTM, CDR2 ANQGSEA. Trimming left V 5 bases short and J 5 bases short, with 12 bases between. CDR3 length equals 13 residues. The CDR3 here is CSVTRTGTGELFF. CDR3 nucleotides: TGCAGCGTTACACGGACGGGGACCGGGGAGCTGTTTTTT.

V is TRBV20-1 and J is TRBJ2-7; 7 positions match TRBD1. The trim removed 1 base at V and 5 bases at J, leaving 8 bases unmatched. This CDR3 is 14 amino acids long. Germline V gene lookup returns CDR1 DFQATT and CDR2 SNEGSKA (reference sequence). The CDR3 loop reads CSARGRDSRDEQYF. CDR3 DNA: TGCAGTGCTAGAGGCCGGGACAGTCGAGACGAGCAGTACTTC.

V usage is TRBV5-1 and J usage is TRBJ2-7; D unclear. This CDR3 region has 13 residues. The V end lost 4 bases, the J end lost 11 bases, and 19 bases lay between the germline ends. The germline V gene encodes CDR1 SGHRS and CDR2 YFSETQ. The DNA of the CDR3 is TGCGCCAGCAGCCAACTCGACCCCCGTGGGGAGTACTTC. Translating it yields CASSQLDPRGEYF.

This clonotype was seen a single time. V usage is TRBV5-1 and J usage is TRBJ2-1, with D unresolved. CDR3 length: 11 amino acids. The V gene lost 3 bases and the J gene lost 12 bases, with 10 bases spanning the gap. Per germline, CDR1 SGHRS and CDR2 YFSETQ. CDR3 sequence (DNA): TGCGCCAGCAGCTCGGGTGGGGTGCAGTTCTTC. It specifies CASSSGGVQFF.